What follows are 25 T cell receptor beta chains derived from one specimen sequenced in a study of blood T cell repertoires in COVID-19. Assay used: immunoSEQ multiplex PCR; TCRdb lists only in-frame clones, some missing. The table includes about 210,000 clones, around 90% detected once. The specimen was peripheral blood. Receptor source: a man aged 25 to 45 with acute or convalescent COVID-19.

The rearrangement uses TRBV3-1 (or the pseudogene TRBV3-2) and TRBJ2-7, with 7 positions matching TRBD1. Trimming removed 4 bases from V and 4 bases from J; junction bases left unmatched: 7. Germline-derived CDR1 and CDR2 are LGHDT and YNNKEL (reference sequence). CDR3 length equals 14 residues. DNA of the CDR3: TGTGCCAGCAGCCTACTAGGGACAGCATACGAGCAGTACTTC. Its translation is CASSLLGTAYEQYF.

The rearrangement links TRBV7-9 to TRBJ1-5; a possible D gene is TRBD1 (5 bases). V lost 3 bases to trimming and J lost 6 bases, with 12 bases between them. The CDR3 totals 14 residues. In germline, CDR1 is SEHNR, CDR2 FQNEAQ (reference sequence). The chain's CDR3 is CASSFGGEGQPQHF. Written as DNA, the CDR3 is TGTGCCAGCAGCTTTGGAGGGGAGGGTCAGCCCCAGCATTTT.

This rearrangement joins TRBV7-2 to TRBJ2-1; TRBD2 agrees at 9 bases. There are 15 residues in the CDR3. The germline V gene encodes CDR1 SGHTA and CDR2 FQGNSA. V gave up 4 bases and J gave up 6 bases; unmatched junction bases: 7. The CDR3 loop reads CASSSSSGIGNEQFF. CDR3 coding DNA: TGTGCCAGCAGCTCTTCTAGCGGGATAGGCAATGAGCAGTTCTTC. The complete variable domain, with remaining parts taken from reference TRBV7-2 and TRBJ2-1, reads GAGVSQSPSNKVTEKGKDVELRCDPISGHTALYWYRQSLGQGLEFLIYFQGNSAPDKSGLPSDRFSAERTGGSVSTLTIQRTQQEDSAVYLCASSSSSGIGNEQFFGPGTRLTVL.

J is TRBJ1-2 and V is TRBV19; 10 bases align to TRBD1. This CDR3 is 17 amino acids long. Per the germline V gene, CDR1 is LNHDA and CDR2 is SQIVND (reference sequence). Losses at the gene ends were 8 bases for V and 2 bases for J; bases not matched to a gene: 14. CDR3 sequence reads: CASSGQGIFSSNYGYTF. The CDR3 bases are TGTGCCAGTTCGGGACAGGGGATATTTAGTTCCAACTATGGCTACACCTTC.

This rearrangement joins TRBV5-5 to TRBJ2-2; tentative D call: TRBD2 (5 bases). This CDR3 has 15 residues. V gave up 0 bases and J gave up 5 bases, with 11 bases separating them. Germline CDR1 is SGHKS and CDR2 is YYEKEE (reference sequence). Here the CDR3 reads CASSLAGLKTGELFF. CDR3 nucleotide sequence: TGTGCCAGCAGCTTGGCGGGGTTGAAAACCGGGGAGCTGTTTTTT.

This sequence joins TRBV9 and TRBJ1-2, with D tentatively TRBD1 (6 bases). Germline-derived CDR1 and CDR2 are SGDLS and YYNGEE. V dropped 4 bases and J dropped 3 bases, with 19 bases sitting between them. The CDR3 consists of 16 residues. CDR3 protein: CASSPAQGYLDYGYTF. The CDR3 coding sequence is TGTGCCAGCAGCCCGGCGCAGGGGTATCTCGACTATGGCTACACCTTC.

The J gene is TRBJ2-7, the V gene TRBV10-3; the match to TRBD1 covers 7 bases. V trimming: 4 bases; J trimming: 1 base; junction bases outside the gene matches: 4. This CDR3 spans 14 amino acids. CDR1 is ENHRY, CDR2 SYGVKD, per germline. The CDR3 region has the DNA TGTGCCATCAGTGGCCGGGACAGTTCCTACGAGCAGTACTTC. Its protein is CAISGRDSSYEQYF.

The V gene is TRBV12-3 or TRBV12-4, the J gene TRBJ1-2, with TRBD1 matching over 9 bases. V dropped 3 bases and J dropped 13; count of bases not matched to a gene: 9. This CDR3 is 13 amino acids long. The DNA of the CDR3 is TGTGCCAGCAGTTTTGGCGGAGGACAGGGGTTCACCTTC. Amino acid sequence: CASSFGGGQGFTF.

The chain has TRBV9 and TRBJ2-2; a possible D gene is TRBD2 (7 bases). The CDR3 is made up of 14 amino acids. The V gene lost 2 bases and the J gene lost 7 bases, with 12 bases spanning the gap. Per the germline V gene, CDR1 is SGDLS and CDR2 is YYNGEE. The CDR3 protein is CASSVRGANGELFF. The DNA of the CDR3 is TGTGCCAGCAGCGTTCGGGGGGCCAACGGGGAGCTGTTTTTT.

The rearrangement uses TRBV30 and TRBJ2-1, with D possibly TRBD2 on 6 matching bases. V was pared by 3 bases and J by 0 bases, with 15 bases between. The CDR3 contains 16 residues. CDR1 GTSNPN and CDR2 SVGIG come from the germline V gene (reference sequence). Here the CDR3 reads CAWRGLDLSSYNEQFF. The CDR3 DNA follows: TGTGCCTGGAGGGGACTGGACCTTAGCTCCTACAATGAGCAGTTCTTC.

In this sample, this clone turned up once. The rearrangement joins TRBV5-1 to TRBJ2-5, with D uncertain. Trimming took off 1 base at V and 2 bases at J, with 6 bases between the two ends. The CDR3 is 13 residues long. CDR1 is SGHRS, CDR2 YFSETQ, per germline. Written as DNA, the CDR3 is TGCGCCAGCAGCTTGACAGTACAAGAGACCCAGTACTTC. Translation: CASSLTVQETQYF. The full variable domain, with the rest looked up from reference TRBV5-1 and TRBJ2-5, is KAGVTQTPRYLIKTRGQQVTLSCSPISGHRSVSWYQQTPGQGLQFLFEYFSETQRNKGNFPGRFSGRQFSNSRSEMNVSTLELGDSALYLCASSLTVQETQYFGPGTRLLVL.

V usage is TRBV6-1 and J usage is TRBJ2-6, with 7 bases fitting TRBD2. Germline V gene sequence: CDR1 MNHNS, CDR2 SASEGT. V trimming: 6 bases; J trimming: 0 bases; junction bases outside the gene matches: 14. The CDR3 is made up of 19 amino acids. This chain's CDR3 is CASRELGTTIRSGANVLTF. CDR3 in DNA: TGTGCCAGCAGAGAACTGGGGACTACAATCCGCTCTGGGGCCAACGTCCTGACTTTC.

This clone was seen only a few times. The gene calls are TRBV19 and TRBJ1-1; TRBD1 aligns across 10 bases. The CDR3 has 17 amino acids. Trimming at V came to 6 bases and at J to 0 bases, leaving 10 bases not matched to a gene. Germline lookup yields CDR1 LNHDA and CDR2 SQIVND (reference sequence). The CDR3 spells CASSRRDRGSVNTEAFF. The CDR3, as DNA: TGTGCCAGTAGCCGCCGGGACAGGGGTTCTGTGAACACTGAAGCTTTCTTT.

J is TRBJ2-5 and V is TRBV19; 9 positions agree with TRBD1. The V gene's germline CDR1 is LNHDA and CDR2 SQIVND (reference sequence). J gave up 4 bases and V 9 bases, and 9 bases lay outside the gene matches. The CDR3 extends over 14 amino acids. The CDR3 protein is CARPGQGPPETQYF. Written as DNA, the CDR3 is TGTGCCAGGCCGGGACAGGGCCCTCCAGAGACCCAGTACTTC.

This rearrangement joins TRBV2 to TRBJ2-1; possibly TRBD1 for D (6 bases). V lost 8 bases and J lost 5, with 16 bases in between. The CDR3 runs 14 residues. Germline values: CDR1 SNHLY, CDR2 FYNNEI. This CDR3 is CASQGGHRNNEQFF. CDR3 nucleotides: TGTGCCAGCCAAGGGGGTCACAGAAACAATGAGCAGTTCTTC.

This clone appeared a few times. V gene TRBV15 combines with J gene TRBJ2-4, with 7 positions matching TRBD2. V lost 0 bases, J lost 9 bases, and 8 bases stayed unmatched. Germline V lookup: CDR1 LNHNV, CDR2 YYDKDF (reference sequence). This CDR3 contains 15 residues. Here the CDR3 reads CATSRDIGGSGIQYF. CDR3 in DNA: TGTGCCACCAGCAGAGATATAGGCGGGAGTGGCATTCAGTACTTC.

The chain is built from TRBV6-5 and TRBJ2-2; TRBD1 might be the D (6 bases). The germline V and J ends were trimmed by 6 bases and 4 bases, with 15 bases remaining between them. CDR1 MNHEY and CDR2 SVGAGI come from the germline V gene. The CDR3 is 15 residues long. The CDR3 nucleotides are TGTGCCAGCAGAGAGACCCAGGGGATCACCGGGGAGCTGTTTTTT. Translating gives CASRETQGITGELFF.

The CDR3 region is CASSLTGQTNSPLHF. The CDR3 DNA is TGTGCCAGCAGTCTAACGGGACAGACAAATTCACCCCTCCACTTT. The V and J genes are TRBV7-8 and TRBJ1-6; 7 bases are shared with TRBD1. The CDR3 sequence is 15 residues long. Looked up from germline, CDR1 is SGHVS and CDR2 is FQNEAQ. J lost 7 bases, V lost 6 bases, and 9 bases had no gene match.

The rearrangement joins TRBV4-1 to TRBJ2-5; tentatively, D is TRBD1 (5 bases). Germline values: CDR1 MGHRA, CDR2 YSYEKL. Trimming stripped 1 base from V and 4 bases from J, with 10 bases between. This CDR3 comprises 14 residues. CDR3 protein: CASSQGTRRETQYF. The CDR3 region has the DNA TGCGCCAGCAGCCAAGGGACAAGGCGAGAGACCCAGTACTTC.

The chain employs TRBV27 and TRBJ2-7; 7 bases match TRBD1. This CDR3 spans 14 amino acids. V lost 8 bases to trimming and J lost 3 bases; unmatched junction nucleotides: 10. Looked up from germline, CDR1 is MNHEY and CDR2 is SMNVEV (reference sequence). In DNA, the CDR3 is TGTGCCAGCTCACGAGGGGACAGTCTCTACGAGCAGTACTTC. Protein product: CASSRGDSLYEQYF.

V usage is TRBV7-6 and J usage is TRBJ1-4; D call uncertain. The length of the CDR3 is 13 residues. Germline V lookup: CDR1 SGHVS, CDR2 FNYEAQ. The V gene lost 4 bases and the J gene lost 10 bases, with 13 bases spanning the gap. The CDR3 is CASSSEPFGKLFF. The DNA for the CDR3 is TGTGCCAGCAGCTCGGAGCCGTTTGGAAAACTGTTTTTT.

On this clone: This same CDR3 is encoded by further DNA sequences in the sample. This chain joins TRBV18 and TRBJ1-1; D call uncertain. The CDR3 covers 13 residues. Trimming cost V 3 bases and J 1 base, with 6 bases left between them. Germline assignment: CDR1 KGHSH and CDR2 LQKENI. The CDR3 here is CASSPGQNTEAFF. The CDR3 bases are TGTGCCAGCTCACCTGGGCAGAACACTGAAGCTTTCTTT.

DNA of the CDR3: TGTGCCAGTAGTATGCTAGCGGGGGTCACAGATACGCAGTATTTT. Amino acid sequence: CASSMLAGVTDTQYF. The gene calls are TRBV19 and TRBJ2-3; 10 nucleotides align to TRBD2. Trimming at V came to 3 bases and at J to 2 bases, leaving 2 bases not matched to a gene. This CDR3 region has 15 residues. CDR1 is LNHDA, CDR2 SQIVND, per germline (reference sequence).

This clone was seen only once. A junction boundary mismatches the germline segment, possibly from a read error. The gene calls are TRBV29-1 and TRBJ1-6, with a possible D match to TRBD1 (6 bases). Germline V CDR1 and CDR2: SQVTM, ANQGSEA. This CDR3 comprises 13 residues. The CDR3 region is CSVKDRKNSPLHF. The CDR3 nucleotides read TGCAGCGTTAAAGACAGGAAGAATTCACCCCTCCACTTT.

In nucleotides, the CDR3 is TGCGCCAGCAGCAATCAGTGGAACTATGGCTACACCTTC. It yields the protein CASSNQWNYGYTF. The gene calls are TRBV5-1 and TRBJ1-2; D remains ambiguous. V lost 4 bases and J lost 2, with 9 bases in between. The germline V gene encodes CDR1 SGHRS and CDR2 YFSETQ. There are 13 residues in the CDR3.